A single sample is the source of the 29 T cell receptor beta chains below, sequenced in a study of T cells in Graves' hyperthyroidism and ophthalmopathy. RNA transcripts served as the template for amplifying TCR beta CDR3 regions. The TCR CDR3 first-round RT-PCR relied on the HTBI primer set. From the multiplex PCR reads, TCRdb called clonotypes with MiXCR, one entry per CDR3 protein. This table has about 530,000 distinct CDR3 sequences, roughly 18% appearing once. The specimen sequenced was blood. Source of these receptors: a woman between 18 and 30 years old with Graves' ophthalmopathy.

This clonotype came up many times. CDR3 in DNA: TGCGCCAGCAGCCAAGACGAGCGGGAGGCCTACAATGAGCAGTTCTTC. Residues: CASSQDEREAYNEQFF. The chain has TRBV4-1 and TRBJ2-1; 9 nucleotides match TRBD2. Germline V gives CDR1 MGHRA, CDR2 YSYEKL. This CDR3 has 16 amino acids. Losses at the gene ends were 0 bases for V and 2 bases for J; bases not matched to a gene: 2.

This clonotype was recorded many times. The chain is built from TRBV27 and TRBJ1-2; 7 nucleotides align to TRBD1. V trimming: 4 bases; J trimming: 3 bases; junction bases outside the gene matches: 11. This CDR3 comprises 16 residues. Germline loops: CDR1 MNHEY, CDR2 SMNVEV (reference sequence). The CDR3 DNA reads as TGTGCCAGCAGTTCTTCACGGACAGGTCTCGACTATGGCTACACCTTC. Protein: CASSSSRTGLDYGYTF.

The chain links TRBV4-1 to TRBJ1-5; TRBD1 might be the D (6 bases). Germline CDR1 is MGHRA and CDR2 is YSYEKL. The CDR3 length is 15 residues. Trimming shortened V by 1 base and J by 6 bases, and 13 bases separated the two germline ends. The CDR3 reads CASSQVGGGGQPQHF. In nucleotides, the CDR3 is TGCGCCAGCAGCCAAGTAGGAGGGGGTGGTCAGCCCCAGCATTTT.

This clonotype has just a few counts. A much more abundant neighbour one base away suggests this may be a read error. The chain links TRBV20-1 to TRBJ1-2; D remains ambiguous. Germline V gene sequence: CDR1 DFQATT, CDR2 SNEGSKA (reference sequence). This CDR3 contains 12 residues. Trimming removed 3 bases at V and 2 bases at J, with 7 bases between. The CDR3 loop reads CSARAVNYGYTF. CDR3 in DNA: TGCAGTGCTAGGGCAGTGAACTATGGCTACACCTTC.

J is TRBJ2-3 and V is TRBV11-2, with 13 bases aligning to TRBD2. The germline V gene encodes CDR1 SGHAT and CDR2 FQNNGV. Trimming removed 1 base from V and 2 bases from J; junction bases left unmatched: 3. The CDR3 length is 17 residues. CDR3: CASSLGTSGGDTDTQYF. CDR3 sequence (DNA): TGTGCCAGCAGCTTAGGGACTAGCGGGGGAGACACAGATACGCAGTATTTT.

The chain couples TRBV12-5 to TRBJ2-5; 7 bases match TRBD2. Looked up from germline, CDR1 is LGHNT and CDR2 is FRNRAP. Trimming took 5 bases from V and 5 from J; bases not matched to a gene: 8. The CDR3 length is 14 residues. CDR3 protein: CASGIGGLGETQYF. CDR3 in DNA: TGTGCTAGTGGTATCGGGGGGTTGGGGGAGACCCAGTACTTC.

The gene calls are TRBV20-1 and TRBJ1-5; the match to TRBD1 covers 7 bases. Germline CDR1 DFQATT, CDR2 SNEGSKA (reference sequence). There are 15 residues in the CDR3. The V gene end was trimmed by 6 bases and the J gene end by 5 bases; junction bases not matched to a gene: 13. CDR3 sequence: CSAGDRGRLDQPQHF. Here the CDR3 DNA reads TGCAGTGCAGGGGATAGGGGGCGCTTGGATCAGCCCCAGCATTTT.

This sequence joins TRBV5-1 and TRBJ2-3; D gene unclear. There are 15 residues in the CDR3. Per germline, CDR1 SGHRS and CDR2 YFSETQ. V was pared by 0 bases and J by 0 bases, with 8 bases between. CDR3 amino acids: CASSLDSRSTDTQYF. CDR3 sequence (DNA): TGCGCCAGCAGCTTGGACAGTAGGAGCACAGATACGCAGTATTTT.

V is TRBV29-1 and J is TRBJ1-4; possible D gene TRBD1, 5 bases. This CDR3 has 11 residues. Trimming removed 3 bases from V and 11 bases from J, with 10 bases in between. The germline CDR1 and CDR2 sequences are SQVTM and ANQGSEA. The CDR3 nucleotides read TGCAGCGTTGACGGGGGTAGGAAACTGTTTTTT. The encoded protein is CSVDGGRKLFF.

This clonotype was recorded many times. The chain has TRBV5-1 and TRBJ1-1, with D unclear. Looked up from germline, CDR1 is SGHRS and CDR2 is YFSETQ. The CDR3 contains 14 residues. Trimming took off 0 bases at V and 0 bases at J, with 6 bases between the two ends. CDR3 loop: CASSLERVNTEAFF. The DNA for the CDR3 is TGCGCCAGCAGCTTGGAACGGGTGAACACTGAAGCTTTCTTT.

The chain recombines TRBV2 with TRBJ1-1, with D unresolved. V was clipped by 7 bases and J by 4 bases, with 13 bases between them. The V gene's germline CDR1 is SNHLY and CDR2 FYNNEI. The length of the CDR3 is 13 residues. As DNA, the CDR3 is TGTGCCAGCAAGGATGGGGAGGGCACTGAAGCTTTCTTT. Residues: CASKDGEGTEAFF.

This clonotype was detected only a few times. V gene TRBV20-1 combines with J gene TRBJ2-2, with 9 positions matching TRBD1. The germline gives CDR1 DFQATT, CDR2 SNEGSKA (reference sequence). CDR3 length: 16 amino acids. The J segment lost 1 base and the V segment lost 0 bases, leaving 3 bases of the junction unmatched. This CDR3 is CSARDRGQGNTGELFF. The CDR3 bases are TGCAGTGCTAGAGATAGGGGACAGGGGAACACCGGGGAGCTGTTTTTT.

This clonotype was counted once. The V and J genes are TRBV2 and TRBJ1-6; D gene ambiguous. The CDR3 covers 15 residues. Germline V CDR1 and CDR2: SNHLY, FYNNEI. V dropped 4 bases and J dropped 7 bases, with 14 bases sitting between them. The CDR3, as DNA: TGTGCCAGCAGTGTCGGCAGAGAAGCGAATTCACCCCTCCACTTT. This codes for CASSVGREANSPLHF.

This clonotype was detected many times. This chain connects TRBV7-9 to TRBJ2-2; D is uncertain. Deletions cut 1 base from V and 1 base from J, with 13 bases between. Germline V lookup: CDR1 SEHNR, CDR2 FQNEAQ (reference sequence). The CDR3 is 17 residues long. The CDR3 DNA is TGTGCCAGCAGCTTAGATCCCCCCTCGGGGAACACCGGGGAGCTGTTTTTT. The encoded protein is CASSLDPPSGNTGELFF.

This clonotype was detected many times. The chain combines TRBV27 with TRBJ2-7, with 8 bases lining up with TRBD1. Germline loops: CDR1 MNHEY, CDR2 SMNVEV (reference sequence). The V and J ends lost 6 bases and 0 bases, in that order; junction bases with no gene match: 4. The CDR3 extends over 14 amino acids. The CDR3 protein is CASRRTGNSYEQYF. The CDR3 nucleotides are TGTGCCAGCAGGCGGACAGGGAACTCCTACGAGCAGTACTTC.

This clonotype was counted many times. This chain links TRBV11-3 with TRBJ2-2, with a tentative D call TRBD1 (6 bases). CDR3 length equals 14 residues. Trimming took off 8 bases at V and 1 base at J, with 11 bases between the two ends. Germline CDR1 and CDR2: SGHNT and YENEEA. The CDR3 bases are TGTGCCAGCTCCGAGGGGGTGAACACCGGGGAGCTGTTTTTT. It specifies CASSEGVNTGELFF. The full variable domain, completed using reference TRBV11-3 and TRBJ2-2, is EAGVVQSPRYKIIEKKQPVAFWCNPISGHNTLYWYLQNLGQGPELLIRYENEEAVDDSQLPKDRFSAERLKGVDSTLKIQPAELGDSAVYLCASSEGVNTGELFFGEGSRLTVL.

The chain carries TRBV9 and TRBJ2-3, with TRBD2 matching over 9 bases. Trimming at V came to 0 bases and at J to 5 bases, leaving 10 bases not matched to a gene. The length of the CDR3 is 17 residues. Germline lookup yields CDR1 SGDLS and CDR2 YYNGEE. The CDR3 sequence is CASSVGGGRVLGDTQYF. The DNA of the CDR3 is TGTGCCAGCAGCGTAGGGGGCGGGAGGGTCCTGGGAGATACGCAGTATTTT.

The chain couples TRBV27 to TRBJ1-6; D remains ambiguous. The V and J ends lost 6 bases and 6 bases respectively, with 24 bases between them. This CDR3 has 18 amino acids. Germline assignment: CDR1 MNHEY and CDR2 SMNVEV (reference sequence). CDR3 region: CASSQKTPARNLNSPLHF. CDR3 in DNA: TGTGCCAGCAGCCAAAAAACCCCTGCCCGGAACCTTAATTCACCCCTCCACTTT.

On this clonotype itself: A much larger clone sits a single nucleotide away, making a read error possible. The gene calls are TRBV11-2 and TRBJ1-1, with D unresolved. The germline V gene encodes CDR1 SGHAT and CDR2 FQNNGV. The CDR3 extends over 15 amino acids. The CDR3 DNA sequence: TGTGCCGGCAGCAGGACTGGGATCATGAACACTGAAGCTTTCTTT. It encodes CAGSRTGIMNTEAFF.

The sample holds many counts of this clonotype. V gene TRBV4-3 combines with J gene TRBJ2-1; D unresolved. The V end was cut by 0 bases, the J end by 9 bases, with 18 bases between. CDR1 is LGHNA, CDR2 YSLEER, per germline. The CDR3 contains 16 residues. The CDR3 spells CASSQDVPPPSGEQFF. The CDR3 nucleotides are TGCGCCAGCAGCCAAGATGTTCCCCCCCCCTCGGGTGAGCAGTTCTTC.

This clonotype showed up just a few times. The J gene is TRBJ2-7, the V gene TRBV2, with D perhaps TRBD2 (5 bases). The V end lost 8 bases, the J end lost 6 bases, and 20 bases lay between the germline ends. Per germline, CDR1 SNHLY and CDR2 FYNNEI. CDR3 size: 14 residues. The DNA for the CDR3 is TGTGCCAGCGACCCGGGAACGTTAGAGGGCGAGCAGTACTTC. Protein sequence: CASDPGTLEGEQYF. The complete variable domain, with remaining parts taken from reference TRBV2 and TRBJ2-7, reads EPEVTQTPSHQVTQMGQEVILRCVPISNHLYFYWYRQILGQKVEFLVSFYNNEISEKSEIFDDQFSVERPDGSNFTLKIRSTKLEDSAMYFCASDPGTLEGEQYFGPGTRLTVT.

Many counts were recorded for this clonotype. The rearrangement uses TRBV27 and TRBJ2-3; 9 bases line up with TRBD2. Germline values: CDR1 MNHEY, CDR2 SMNVEV (reference sequence). The CDR3 runs 14 residues. Losses at the gene ends were 2 bases for V and 4 bases for J; bases not matched to a gene: 1. The CDR3 bases are TGTGCCAGCAGTTTAATAGCGGGAGCAGATACGCAGTATTTT. Translation: CASSLIAGADTQYF.

This clonotype was recorded many times. The V call is TRBV5-1, the J call TRBJ2-5, with TRBD2 as a possible D gene (6 bases). V lost 4 bases and J lost 0, with 13 bases in between. Germline V gene lookup returns CDR1 SGHRS and CDR2 YFSETQ. The CDR3 extends over 15 amino acids. The CDR3 is CASSLRGEYQETQYF. In DNA form, the CDR3 reads TGCGCCAGCAGCCTGCGGGGCGAGTACCAAGAGACCCAGTACTTC.

The chain combines TRBV2 with TRBJ2-1; 12 bases are shared with TRBD2. V lost 3 bases to trimming and J lost 7 bases; unmatched junction nucleotides: 7. Per germline, CDR1 SNHLY and CDR2 FYNNEI. The CDR3 is 16 residues long. The CDR3 sequence is CASSDLAGGLGNEQFF. Here the CDR3 DNA reads TGTGCCAGCAGTGACCTAGCGGGAGGGTTAGGAAATGAGCAGTTCTTC.

This clonotype was detected only a few times. A read error may account for a junction end that differs from germline. The rearrangement joins TRBV9 to TRBJ2-5, with D possibly called TRBD1 or TRBD2 (5 bases each). The CDR3 is 14 amino acids. CDR1 SGDLS and CDR2 YYNGEE come from the germline V gene. For the CDR3, the DNA is TGTGCCAACAGCGTAGGGTCGTGGGGGGAGACCCAGTACTTC. Translation gives CANSVGSWGETQYF. The whole variable domain, remainder taken from reference TRBV9 and TRBJ2-5, is DSGVTQTPKHLITATGQRVTLRCSPRSGDLSVYWYQQSLDQGLQFLIQYYNGEERAKGNILERFSAQQFPDLHSELNLSSLELGDSALYFCANSVGSWGETQYFGPGTRLLVL.

The table lists this clonotype with many counts. V is TRBV6-1 and J is TRBJ2-7; TRBD2 matches at 12 bases. The V segment lost 5 bases and the J segment 7 bases; nucleotides outside the gene matches: 3. The CDR3 runs 13 residues. Germline lookup yields CDR1 MNHNS and CDR2 SASEGT. The CDR3 loop is CASSRTSGNEQYF. Here the CDR3 DNA reads TGTGCCAGCAGTAGGACTAGCGGGAATGAGCAGTACTTC.

Only a few counts were recorded for this clonotype. The CDR3 nucleotides read TGTGCCAGCAGCGTAGAAGCGGGGAGGGAGGGGACCCAGTACTTC. Translated, it gives CASSVEAGREGTQYF. The rearrangement joins TRBV9 to TRBJ2-5, with 7 bases that match TRBD2. The CDR3 length is 15 residues. The ends lost 0 bases at V and 7 bases at J; junction bases unmatched: 9. Per the germline V gene, CDR1 is SGDLS and CDR2 is YYNGEE.

The CDR3 is CASTIRGFDEAFF. The CDR3 DNA reads as TGTGCCAGCACCATCAGGGGTTTCGATGAAGCTTTCTTT. The chain has TRBV11-2 and TRBJ1-1, with D tentatively TRBD1 (6 bases). Trimming left V 7 bases short and J 7 bases short, with 16 bases between. The CDR3 totals 13 residues. Germline V gives CDR1 SGHAT, CDR2 FQNNGV. Variable domain in full (rest from reference TRBV11-2 and TRBJ1-1): EAGVAQSPRYKIIEKRQSVAFWCNPISGHATLYWYQQILGQGPKLLIQFQNNGVVDDSQLPKDRFSAERLKGVDSTLKIQPAKLEDSAVYLCASTIRGFDEAFFGQGTRLTVV.

This clonotype was counted between two and nine times. The chain uses TRBV20-1 and TRBJ2-1; perhaps TRBD2 as D (5 bases). Germline loops: CDR1 DFQATT, CDR2 SNEGSKA (reference sequence). V was trimmed by 4 bases and J by 5 bases, leaving 15 bases between them. The CDR3 runs to 14 residues. Here the CDR3 DNA reads TGCAGTGCTATCGGAGCGGTTACTAACAATGAGCAGTTCTTC. It yields the protein CSAIGAVTNNEQFF.